Presented here are 14 T cell receptor beta chains from one specimen sequenced in a study of Graves' ophthalmopathy and Graves' hyperthyroidism (dated by TCRdb to 2017 to 2018). Sequencing was performed on an Illumina HiSeq 2000. For repertoire sequencing, the TCR beta CDR3 regions were amplified from RNA transcripts. A first-round RT-PCR used HTBI primers with the Qiagen OneStep RT-PCR kit, followed by a second-round multiplex PCR, size selection and purification. TCRdb redid the processing of the public reads, applying fastp at Q25 and MiXCR, and retained in-frame beta chains. Rows matching on CDR3 protein sequence are summarized as one entry with the most common DNA and genes. This sample is represented by 400,000 to 450,000 distinct CDR3 sequences; roughly 21% of them were singletons. The ten top clones hold around 3% of the sample. Sequenced sample: peripheral blood. These receptors were taken from a woman in her late teens or twenties with stable Graves' hyperthyroidism. Donor details come from another sample of the same person, matched by shared clones.

In this sample, this clonotype turned up many times. The V gene is TRBV7-8, the J gene TRBJ1-5, with TRBD1 matching over 7 bases. Looked up from germline, CDR1 is SGHVS and CDR2 is FQNEAQ. With V trimmed by 3 bases and J by 9 bases, 11 bases remained unmatched. The CDR3 runs to 15 residues. Here the CDR3 DNA reads TGTGCCAGCAGCTTCTCCAGGGGGGCTCTGGGGCCCCAGCATTTT. It encodes CASSFSRGALGPQHF.

V is TRBV12-3 or TRBV12-4 and J is TRBJ2-7, with 7 nucleotides matching TRBD1. The CDR3 is 17 amino acids. V gave up 1 base and J gave up 3 bases; unmatched junction bases: 12. CDR3 sequence reads: CASSLEYSGTALYEQYF. DNA for the CDR3: TGTGCCAGCAGTTTAGAGTATTCGGGGACAGCCCTCTACGAGCAGTACTTC.

Points on this clonotype: Possible read error: a much larger clone is one base away. The chain employs TRBV10-3 and TRBJ1-1; possibly TRBD1 for D (5 bases). This CDR3 contains 14 residues. Looked up from germline, CDR1 is ENHRY and CDR2 is SYGVKD. Here the CDR3 reads CASSLAGAGGEAFF. For the CDR3, the DNA is TGTGCCAGCAGTCTCGCTGGGGCGGGTGGTGAAGCTTTCTTT.

In this sample, this clonotype turned up many times. The chain is built from TRBV5-1 and TRBJ1-1, with D unclear. V lost 7 bases and J lost 0, with 13 bases in between. CDR3 length: 14 amino acids. Germline values: CDR1 SGHRS, CDR2 YFSETQ. CDR3 bases: TGCGCCAGCGCCATAGGATCCGTGAACACTGAAGCTTTCTTT. Its protein is CASAIGSVNTEAFF.

There are many counts of this clonotype. Relative to the germline gene, one junction end is altered; a read error may explain this. The chain carries TRBV7-2 and TRBJ2-4; D is perhaps TRBD2 (5 bases). The CDR3 is 15 amino acids. Germline CDR1 is SGHTA and CDR2 is FQGNSA. CDR3 nucleotides: TGTGCCAGCAGCTTAAGGACTCTACCCAAAAACATTAAGTACTTC. Amino acid sequence: CASSLRTLPKNIKYF.

This clonotype was recorded many times. The chain uses TRBV25-1 and TRBJ1-1, with D unresolved. The length of the CDR3 is 14 residues. Trimming removed 5 bases from V and 3 bases from J, with 13 bases in between. Looked up from germline, CDR1 is MGHDK and CDR2 is SYGVNS. For the CDR3, the DNA is TGTGCCAGCAGTACCCACGACGGTTACACTGAAGCTTTCTTT. Residues: CASSTHDGYTEAFF.

Notes on this clonotype: A read error may be the cause here, since a much bigger clone is one base away. V usage is TRBV6-1 and J usage is TRBJ2-7, with 10 nucleotides matching TRBD1. With V trimmed by 7 bases and J by 1 base, 4 bases remained unmatched. Germline CDR1 and CDR2: MNHNS and SASEGT. This CDR3 has 14 residues. CDR3 sequence (DNA): TGTGCCAGCAAAGGACAGGGGGAATCCTACGAGCAGTACTTC. This gives the protein CASKGQGESYEQYF.

Regarding this clonotype: Compared with germline, one end of the junction differs, possibly owing to a read error. The gene calls are TRBV7-2 and TRBJ1-1; no clear D. Germline V CDR1 and CDR2: SGHTA, FQGNSA. The CDR3 extends over 15 amino acids. CDR3 protein: CASKPKNGVNTEALF. Here the CDR3 DNA reads TGTGCCAGCAAACCCAAAAATGGGGTGAACACTGAAGCTCTCTTT.

This sequence joins TRBV19 and TRBJ2-5; weak D call: TRBD1 (7 bases). The V end was cut by 3 bases, the J end by 5 bases, with 16 bases between. The CDR3 length is 15 residues. Germline loops: CDR1 LNHDA, CDR2 SQIVND (reference sequence). The CDR3 reads CASSMFAGGRETQYF. The CDR3 coding sequence is TGTGCCAGTAGTATGTTCGCAGGGGGGCGGGAGACCCAGTACTTC.

J is TRBJ2-5 and V is TRBV7-2, with 8 bases matching TRBD1. The CDR3 covers 15 residues. V lost 4 bases, J lost 7 bases, and 11 bases stayed unmatched. The germline CDR1 and CDR2 sequences are SGHTA and FQGNSA. The CDR3 here is CASSSRTGTVGTQYF. DNA for the CDR3: TGTGCCAGCAGCTCTCGGACAGGGACTGTAGGGACCCAGTACTTC.

This chain links TRBV9 with TRBJ2-6, with D unresolved. Germline V lookup: CDR1 SGDLS, CDR2 YYNGEE. The germline V and J ends were trimmed by 4 bases and 4 bases, with 18 bases remaining between them. The CDR3 is 17 amino acids. Written as DNA, the CDR3 is TGTGCCAGCAGCACTCCCCCTCTGAATTCCGGGGCCAACGTCCTGACTTTC. It encodes CASSTPPLNSGANVLTF.

The chain joins TRBV5-5 to TRBJ1-2; D unclear. Germline-derived CDR1 and CDR2 are SGHKS and YYEKEE (reference sequence). CDR3 length: 14 residues. V lost 0 bases and J 6 bases, leaving 12 bases between the germline ends. CDR3 in amino acids: CASSLGRVGDGYTF. Here the CDR3 DNA reads TGTGCCAGCAGCTTGGGTCGGGTCGGAGATGGCTACACCTTC.

This clonotype has a count of ten or more. This chain uses TRBV18 with TRBJ2-5, with D perhaps matching TRBD1 (6 bases). Trimming took 5 bases from V and 5 from J, leaving 18 bases between them. The germline V gene encodes CDR1 KGHSH and CDR2 LQKENI. This CDR3 region has 15 residues. The CDR3 coding sequence is TGTGCCAGCTCAGGGACAAGCTCTCAGGGGGAGACCCAGTACTTC. The encoded protein is CASSGTSSQGETQYF.

This clonotype appeared many times. V usage is TRBV6-2 or TRBV6-3 and J usage is TRBJ2-2, with D perhaps assigned TRBD1 or TRBD2 (5 bases each). V lost 8 bases, J lost 6 bases, and 16 bases lay in between. Per germline, CDR1 MNHEY and CDR2 SVGEGT. The CDR3 runs to 14 residues. The CDR3 bases are TGTGCCAGCTATGGAGGAACAGGCCCCGGGGAGCTGTTTTTT. Translated: CASYGGTGPGELFF.